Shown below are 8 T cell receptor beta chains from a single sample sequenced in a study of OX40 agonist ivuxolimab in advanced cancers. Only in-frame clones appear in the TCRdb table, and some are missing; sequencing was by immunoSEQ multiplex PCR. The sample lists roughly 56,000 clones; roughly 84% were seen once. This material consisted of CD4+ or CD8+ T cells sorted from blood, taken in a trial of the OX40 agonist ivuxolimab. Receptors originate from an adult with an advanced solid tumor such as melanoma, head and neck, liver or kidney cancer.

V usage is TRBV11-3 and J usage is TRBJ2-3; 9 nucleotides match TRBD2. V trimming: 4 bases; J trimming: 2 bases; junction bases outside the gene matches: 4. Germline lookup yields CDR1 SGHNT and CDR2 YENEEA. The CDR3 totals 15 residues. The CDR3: CASSWGLAHTDTQYF. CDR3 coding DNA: TGTGCCAGCAGCTGGGGACTAGCCCACACAGATACGCAGTATTTT.

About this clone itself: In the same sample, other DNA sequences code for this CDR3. CDR3 DNA sequence: TGTGCCAGCTCAACGGGACAGGGGAACACCGGGGAGCTGTTTTTT. Its translation: CASSTGQGNTGELFF. The chain carries TRBV18 and TRBJ2-2; 9 nucleotides match TRBD1. The CDR3 spans 15 residues. Germline V gene sequence: CDR1 KGHSH, CDR2 LQKENI. With 5 bases clipped from V and 1 base from J, the junction kept 2 bases outside the gene matches. The variable domain in full, with the rest retrieved from reference TRBV18 and TRBJ2-2, is NAGVMQNPRHLVRRRGQEARLRCSPMKGHSHVYWYRQLPEEGLKFMVYLQKENIIDESGMPKERFSAEFPKEGPSILRIQQVVRGDSAAYFCASSTGQGNTGELFFGEGSRLTVL.

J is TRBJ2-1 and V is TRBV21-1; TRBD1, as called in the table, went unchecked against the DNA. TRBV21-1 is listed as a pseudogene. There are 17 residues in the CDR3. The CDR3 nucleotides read TGTGCCAGCAGCAAAGTGGGGGACAGGACGCTAGGGAATGAGCAGTTCTTC. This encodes CASSKVGDRTLGNEQFF.

This CDR3 reads CASSVGAGLAGSNEQFF. The DNA for the CDR3 is TGTGCCAGCAGCGTAGGAGCGGGACTAGCGGGGAGCAATGAGCAGTTCTTC. The V call is TRBV9, the J call TRBJ2-1, with 13 bases identical to TRBD2. The CDR3 covers 17 residues. Germline CDR1 SGDLS, CDR2 YYNGEE. V gave up 0 bases and J gave up 6 bases; unmatched junction bases: 6. The full variable domain, in which reference TRBV9 and TRBJ2-1 provide the parts outside the CDR3, is DSGVTQTPKHLITATGQRVTLRCSPRSGDLSVYWYQQSLDQGLQFLIQYYNGEERAKGNILERFSAQQFPDLHSELNLSSLELGDSALYFCASSVGAGLAGSNEQFFGPGTRLTVL.

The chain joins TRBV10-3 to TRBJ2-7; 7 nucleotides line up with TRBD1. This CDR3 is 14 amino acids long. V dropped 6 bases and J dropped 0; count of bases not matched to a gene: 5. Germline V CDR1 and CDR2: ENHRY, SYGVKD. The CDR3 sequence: CAIRDGQASYEQYF. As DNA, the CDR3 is TGTGCCATCAGAGACGGACAGGCCTCCTACGAGCAGTACTTC.

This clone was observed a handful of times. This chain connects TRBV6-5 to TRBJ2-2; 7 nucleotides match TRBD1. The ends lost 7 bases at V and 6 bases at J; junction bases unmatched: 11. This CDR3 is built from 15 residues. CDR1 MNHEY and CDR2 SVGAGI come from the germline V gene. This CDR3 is CASKVAGGGAGELFF. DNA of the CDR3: TGTGCCAGCAAGGTCGCAGGGGGTGGGGCCGGGGAGCTGTTTTTT.

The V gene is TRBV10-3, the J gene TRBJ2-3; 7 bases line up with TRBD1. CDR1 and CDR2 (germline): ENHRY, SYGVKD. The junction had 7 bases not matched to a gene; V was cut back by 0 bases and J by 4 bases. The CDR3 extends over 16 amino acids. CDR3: CAISESKTGSSDTQYF. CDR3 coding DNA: TGTGCCATCAGTGAGTCGAAGACAGGGTCCTCAGATACGCAGTATTTT.

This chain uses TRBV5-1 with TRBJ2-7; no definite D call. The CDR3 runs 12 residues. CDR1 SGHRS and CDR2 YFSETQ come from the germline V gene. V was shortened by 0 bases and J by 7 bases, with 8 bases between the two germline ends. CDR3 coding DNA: TGCGCCAGCAGCTTGGGTCAAGGGGAGCAGTACTTC. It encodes CASSLGQGEQYF.